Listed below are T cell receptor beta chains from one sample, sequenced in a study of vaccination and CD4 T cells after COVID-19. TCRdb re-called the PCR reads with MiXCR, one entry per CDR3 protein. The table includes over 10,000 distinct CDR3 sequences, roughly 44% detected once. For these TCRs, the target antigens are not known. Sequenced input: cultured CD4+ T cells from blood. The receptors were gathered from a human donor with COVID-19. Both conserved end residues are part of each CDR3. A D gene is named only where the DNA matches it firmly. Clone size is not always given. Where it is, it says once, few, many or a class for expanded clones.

TGTGCCAGCAATGGGCCCCCAGATACGCAGTATTTT	CASNGPPDTQYF	TRBV6-1	TRBJ2-3	NA	NA
TGCAGCGTTGAAAGGCGAGCAGTTAACACTGAAGCTTTCTTT	CSVERRAVNTEAFF	TRBV29-1	TRBJ1-1	NA	NA
TGTGCCAGCAGCTTAGGGACCGACACCGGGGAGCTGTTTTTT	CASSLGTDTGELFF	TRBV7-9	TRBJ2-2	NA	NA
TGTGCCAGCAAGACTAGCGGGGGGGTTTTTACAGATACGCAGTATTTT	CASKTSGGVFTDTQYF	TRBV2	TRBJ2-3	TRBD2	few
TGTGCCAGCAGCCAAGATTTCGGGAGAGAAAAACTGTTTTTT	CASSQDFGREKLFF	TRBV4-2	TRBJ1-4	NA	NA
TGTGCCAGCTCACCAATCGAAGGGATGGACCCTTTCTTT	CASSPIEGMDPFF	TRBV18	TRBJ1-1	NA	NA
TGTGCCAGCAGCTTGCAGGGTTTCACTGAAGCTTTCTTT	CASSLQGFTEAFF	TRBV5-4	TRBJ1-1	NA	NA
TGTGCCAGCAGCTTAGGCGCCAGGCAGAGGGAAAAACTGTTTTTT	CASSLGARQREKLFF	TRBV7-2	TRBJ1-4	NA	NA
TGTGCCAGCAGCTTAGTCGGCAGGGTTAACTATGGCTACACCTTC	CASSLVGRVNYGYTF	TRBV7-8	TRBJ1-2	NA	NA
TGTGCCAGCAGCTTAATTGCTAGTGGCTACTACGAGCAGTACTTC	CASSLIASGYYEQYF	TRBV11-3	TRBJ2-7	NA	NA
TGCGCCAGCAGTGTCGGACCTCCAGATACGCAGTATTTT	CASSVGPPDTQYF	TRBV10-1	TRBJ2-3	NA	few
TGTGCTAGTGGGCCCCCAGGGGGCGGAGAGACCCAGTACTTC	CASGPPGGGETQYF	TRBV12-5	TRBJ2-5	TRBD1	NA
TGTGCCAGCAGCTCGGCCCCTAATTCCCGCTGGGCCGGGGAGCTGTTTTTT	CASSSAPNSRWAGELFF	TRBV7-9	TRBJ2-2	NA	NA
TGTGCCAGCAGTTACTCGAGCCTAGCGGGGGTTCCGAGCTCCTACAATGAGCAGTTCTTC	CASSYSSLAGVPSSYNEQFF	TRBV6-2/TRBV6-3	TRBJ2-1	TRBD2	few
TGCAGTGCTAGAGCACAGGATAATTCACCCCTCCACTTT	CSARAQDNSPLHF	TRBV20-1	TRBJ1-6	NA	NA
TGTGCCAGCAGTTTATCCGGGGAGCGGAGTGGCTACACCTTC	CASSLSGERSGYTF	TRBV27	TRBJ1-2	NA	NA
TGCAGTGCGGAAAGAGGGACTGGGCTTAGCACAGATACGCAGTATTTT	CSAERGTGLSTDTQYF	TRBV20-1	TRBJ2-3	NA	few
TGTGCCTGTACAGGGTTTAATCGAGCTTTCTTT	CACTGFNRAFF	TRBV30	TRBJ1-1	NA	few
TGTGCCAGCAGCTTCGGGCAGAACTATGGCTACACCTTC	CASSFGQNYGYTF	TRBV5-8	TRBJ1-2	NA	NA
TGTGCCAGCAGACCGGGACAGGGGGATTGGCATTCACCCCTCCACTTT	CASRPGQGDWHSPLHF	TRBV6-1	TRBJ1-6	TRBD1	few
TGTGCCAGAACCGGTCTCCGGGACGGGGGAGATACGCAGTATTTT	CARTGLRDGGDTQYF	TRBV2	TRBJ2-3	NA	NA
TGTGCCAGCGGACAGAGGCCTAACTATGGCTACACCTTC	CASGQRPNYGYTF	TRBV2	TRBJ1-2	NA	NA
TGTGCCAGCAGTTTAAGATCCGTGGGGAGCTCCTATAATTCACCCCTCCACTTT	CASSLRSVGSSYNSPLHF	TRBV27	TRBJ1-6	NA	NA
TGTGCCAGTAGTACAGCCGGGACAGGGAACTATGGCTACACCTTC	CASSTAGTGNYGYTF	TRBV19	TRBJ1-2	TRBD1	NA
TGTGCCAGCAGCTTAAGACAGAGCTCCTATAATTCACCCCTCCACTTT	CASSLRQSSYNSPLHF	TRBV7-3	TRBJ1-6	NA	few
TGTGCCAGCAGTGAAATGACGTCCTATAATTCACCCCTCCACTTT	CASSEMTSYNSPLHF	TRBV6-1	TRBJ1-6	NA	few
TGTGCCAGTAGTATAGAGGTCGGCAGATTCGGGGAGCTGTTTTTT	CASSIEVGRFGELFF	TRBV19	TRBJ2-2	NA	few
TGCAGGGGTACACGGAACACTGAAGCTTTCTTT	CRGTRNTEAFF	TRBV29-1	TRBJ1-1	NA	NA
TGTGCCAGCAGCTTGGGCCTAGGGGGAGATACGCAGTATTTT	CASSLGLGGDTQYF	TRBV11-2	TRBJ2-3	NA	NA
TGTGCCAGCAGTACCCGTGGGAGCAATCAGCCCCAGCATTTT	CASSTRGSNQPQHF	TRBV12-3/TRBV12-4	TRBJ1-5	NA	NA
TGTGCCAGCAGTTCGAGCGGGGGCACAGATACGCAGTATTTT	CASSSSGGTDTQYF	TRBV12-3/TRBV12-4	TRBJ2-3	TRBD2	few
TGTGCCAGCAGCTTAGACCTCTATGGCTACACCTTC	CASSLDLYGYTF	TRBV7-8	TRBJ1-2	NA	few
TGTGCCAGCAGTCATAGACTAGCGACTAGCACAGATACGCAGTATTTT	CASSHRLATSTDTQYF	TRBV6-2/TRBV6-3	TRBJ2-3	TRBD2	NA
TGTGCCAGCGCTGACAGAAACAATCAGCCCCAGCATTTT	CASADRNNQPQHF	TRBV25-1	TRBJ1-5	NA	NA
TGTGCCAGCTGCCGTTTGGTGGCGGGGACAGATACGCAGTATTTT	CASCRLVAGTDTQYF	TRBV2	TRBJ2-3	NA	NA
TGTGCCAGCAGCTCTCACGAGACCCAGTACTTC	CASSSHETQYF	TRBV7-2	TRBJ2-5	NA	NA
TGTGCCAGCAGTTTTGGGCCCGGCGGCTACAATCAGCCCCAGCATTTT	CASSFGPGGYNQPQHF	TRBV27	TRBJ1-5	NA	few
TGTGCCAGCAGTTCCCCTTCGACAGGGGTCGCCGGGGAGCTGTTTTTT	CASSSPSTGVAGELFF	TRBV27	TRBJ2-2	TRBD1	few
TGTGCCAGCAGTTACAGTGGTGGCTTCGAGACCCAGTACTTC	CASSYSGGFETQYF	TRBV6-5	TRBJ2-5	NA	NA
TGTGCCAGCAGCCCCTATAGCAATCAGCCCCAGCATTTT	CASSPYSNQPQHF	TRBV7-9	TRBJ1-5	NA	few
TGTGCCAGCAGCTTAGCGCTCCCGGGGGCAAGCTCCTACGAGCAGTACTTC	CASSLALPGASSYEQYF	TRBV7-2	TRBJ2-7	NA	few
TGTGCCAGCAGCTTGGTCGCAGGCGGCCGGACAGGGTGGGACTCCTACGAGCAGTACTTC	CASSLVAGGRTGWDSYEQYF	TRBV7-8	TRBJ2-7	TRBD1	NA
TGTGCCAGCAGCACCGGTCCTGGGCGACTCAAAAATAATTCACCCCTCCACTTT	CASSTGPGRLKNNSPLHF	TRBV7-2	TRBJ1-6	NA	NA
TGTGCCTGGAGTATTGGGTCCCAATCCTACGAGCAGTACTTC	CAWSIGSQSYEQYF	TRBV30	TRBJ2-7	NA	NA
TGTGCCAGCAGTTGGGTGGGGGGGACAGGGGCCAATGAGCAGTTCTTC	CASSWVGGTGANEQFF	TRBV27	TRBJ2-1	TRBD1	NA
TGTGCCAGCAGCTTGGACAGAGTTAATTCACCCCTCCACTTT	CASSLDRVNSPLHF	TRBV5-5	TRBJ1-6	NA	large
TGTGCCAGCAGCGTAACTAGCGGGGGGGTTACCGGGGAGCTGTTTTTT	CASSVTSGGVTGELFF	TRBV7-3	TRBJ2-2	TRBD2	NA
TGTGCCAGCAGACTAGGTTCCGGGACAGGGAGTAAGAGCAATCAGCCCCAGCATTTT	CASRLGSGTGSKSNQPQHF	TRBV6-1	TRBJ1-5	TRBD1	NA
TGTGCCAGCAGCCAAGGACTGTTTCCGGATAGCAATCAGCCCCAGCATTTT	CASSQGLFPDSNQPQHF	TRBV28	TRBJ1-5	NA	few
TGTGCCAGCAGCCGGGACGACAGGGGCTATGGCTACACCTTC	CASSRDDRGYGYTF	TRBV7-9	TRBJ1-2	TRBD1	few
TGTGCCAGCAGCGTGGGGAACACTGAAGCTTTCTTT	CASSVGNTEAFF	TRBV7-9	TRBJ1-1	NA	NA